What follows are 11 T cell receptor beta chains derived from one specimen sequenced in a study of memory CD4+ T cells and cytomegalovirus serostatus. Produced via immunoSEQ multiplex PCR; TCRdb's table is partial and in-frame only. This table has about 50,000 clones, 78% appearing once. Single viable CD3+CD4+CD8-CD45RO+ cells were sorted as the memory CD4+ T cells. Specimen: memory CD4+ T cells from blood. Receptors were obtained from an adult in good health and CMV-seronegative.

This clone was seen once. This chain joins TRBV6-4 and TRBJ2-3; D tentatively fits TRBD1 or TRBD2 (7 bases each). This CDR3 region has 15 residues. The germline gives CDR1 MRHNA, CDR2 SNTAGT. Trimming took off 4 bases at V and 2 bases at J, with 13 bases between the two ends. CDR3 nucleotides: TGTGCCAGCAGTGCAAGCGGGACAGCCACAGATACGCAGTATTTT. The encoded protein is CASSASGTATDTQYF.

This chain links TRBV9 with TRBJ1-5; D is uncertain. V lost 0 bases and J lost 6, with 10 bases in between. CDR3 length: 14 residues. CDR1 and CDR2 from the germline V gene are SGDLS and YYNGEE. As DNA, the CDR3 is TGTGCCAGCAGCGTAGGCGGGGAGGGTCAGCCCCAGCATTTT. This codes for CASSVGGEGQPQHF.

The J gene is TRBJ2-7, the V gene TRBV30, with TRBD2 matching 11 bases. With V trimmed by 0 bases and J by 13 bases, 5 bases remained unmatched. The CDR3 has 12 amino acids. Germline V gene data show CDR1 as GTSNPN and CDR2 as SVGIG (reference sequence). The CDR3 DNA sequence: TGTGCCTGGAGTGTAACTAGCGGGAGCGTTTACTTC. Translated: CAWSVTSGSVYF.

This clone was observed a handful of times. This chain joins TRBV2 and TRBJ1-2; D uncertain. The germline V gene has CDR1 SNHLY and CDR2 FYNNEI. The CDR3 covers 15 residues. V was clipped by 4 bases and J by 7 bases, with 19 bases between them. CDR3 sequence (DNA): TGTGCCAGCAGTGTTCTGGAGACGGTAAAGAGTGGCTACACCTTC. This translates into CASSVLETVKSGYTF. Filled out from reference TRBV2 and TRBJ1-2, the complete variable domain reads EPEVTQTPSHQVTQMGQEVILRCVPISNHLYFYWYRQILGQKVEFLVSFYNNEISEKSEIFDDQFSVERPDGSNFTLKIRSTKLEDSAMYFCASSVLETVKSGYTFGSGTRLTVV.

CDR3 nucleotide sequence: TGCAGCGCTGCGGACAGGGGCTTTAGCTCCTACGAGCAGTACTTC. Translating it yields CSAADRGFSSYEQYF. This chain connects TRBV29-1 to TRBJ2-7; TRBD1 matches 9 bases. The germline V gene encodes CDR1 SQVTM and CDR2 ANQGSEA. V lost 7 bases and J lost 0; bases outside the gene matches: 10. This CDR3 contains 15 residues.

This clone was recorded only once. Written as DNA, the CDR3 is TGTGCCAGCAGTCTCACAGATACGCAGTATTTT. Its protein product is CASSLTDTQYF. The rearrangement uses TRBV6-1 and TRBJ2-3; no clear D gene. Looked up from germline, CDR1 is MNHNS and CDR2 is SASEGT. The V gene lost 5 bases and the J gene lost 2 bases, with 2 bases spanning the gap. CDR3 length equals 11 residues.

V gene TRBV28 combines with J gene TRBJ1-5; D possibly corresponds to TRBD1 (5 bases). Germline V CDR1 and CDR2: MDHEN, SYDVKM. The V end was cut by 7 bases, the J end by 2 bases, with 15 bases between. The CDR3 is made up of 15 amino acids. Here the CDR3 reads CASNRGTLGNQPQHF. In DNA form, the CDR3 reads TGTGCCAGCAATCGGGGCACTCTGGGCAATCAGCCCCAGCATTTT. Variable domain in full (rest from reference TRBV28 and TRBJ1-5): DVKVTQSSRYLVKRTGEKVFLECVQDMDHENMFWYRQDPGLGLRLIYFSYDVKMKEKGDIPEGYSVSREKKERFSLILESASTNQTSMYLCASNRGTLGNQPQHFGDGTRLSIL.

The rearrangement joins TRBV7-2 to TRBJ1-5; a weak D match, TRBD1 (6 bases). The CDR3 spans 14 residues. Germline V CDR1 and CDR2: SGHTA, FQGNSA. The V end was cut by 5 bases, the J end by 9 bases, with 17 bases between. As DNA, the CDR3 is TGTGCCAGCAGCCCCTACAGGGTAGAGTCGCCCCAGCATTTT. Amino acids: CASSPYRVESPQHF.

The rearrangement links TRBV27 to TRBJ1-4; the D is unclear. The ends were cut back, 6 bases at V and 8 bases at J, with 16 bases in the middle. The CDR3 covers 14 residues. Germline lookup yields CDR1 MNHEY and CDR2 SMNVEV (reference sequence). The CDR3 protein is CASSYWGGREKLFF. Here the CDR3 DNA reads TGTGCCAGCAGCTACTGGGGAGGTCGAGAAAAACTGTTTTTT.

The J gene is TRBJ2-2, the V gene TRBV9, with TRBD2 matching over 9 bases. V lost 2 bases, J lost 5 bases, and 4 bases stayed unmatched. The CDR3 is 15 amino acids. Germline CDR1 SGDLS, CDR2 YYNGEE. The CDR3 sequence: CASSVLAGATGELFF. CDR3 DNA sequence: TGTGCCAGCAGCGTCTTAGCGGGGGCGACCGGGGAGCTGTTTTTT.

This clone was counted once. The germline gene is not matched at one end of the junction; a read error may be the cause. The chain has TRBV27 and TRBJ1-2, with D possibly TRBD1 on 5 matching bases. The CDR3 length is 16 residues. Germline CDR1 is MNHEY and CDR2 is SMNVEV (reference sequence). The CDR3 loop is CASSVSRGAPNYGYTF. The CDR3 DNA sequence: TGTGCCAGCAGTGTATCGCGAGGGGCACCTAACTATGGCTACACCTTC.